The following is a T cell receptor beta chain sequence with its context. What it binds is not known. This record comes from a study of radiotherapy plus CTLA-4 blockade in lung cancer. Study information: The study recorded objective responses in 18% of patients and disease control in about 31%.

The V and J ends lost 0 bases and 8 bases respectively, with 8 bases between them. The CDR3 spans 13 residues. Germline lookup yields CDR1 SGDLS and CDR2 YYNGEE. Study observations and caveats: Early blood T cell clone changes and increased post-radiation serum interferon-beta were reportedly the strongest response predictors. Peripheral blood showed expansion of tumor-derived TCR clones after radiotherapy and ipilimumab.

Focal radiation was given together with CTLA-4 blockade (ipilimumab) to patients with chemo-refractory metastatic non-small-cell lung cancer. Using immunoSEQ multiplex PCR, the repertoire was profiled, and TCRdb retains in-frame clones only, with some absent. The sample records approximately 25,000 clones, about 77% being singletons. This chain joins TRBV9 and TRBJ2-2; no clear D gene. The clonotype was recovered from a human donor with non-small cell lung cancer that progressed on radiotherapy plus ipilimumab. Material: peripheral blood, obtained from a patient treated with radiotherapy plus ipilimumab. CDR3 in amino acids: CASSVDGDGELFF. Written as DNA, the CDR3 is TGTGCCAGCAGCGTAGATGGGGATGGGGAGCTGTTTTTT.